Reported below is one TCR beta chain. Its antigen is as yet unknown. TCRdb keeps only in-frame clones here, not all; method: immunoSEQ multiplex PCR. The table records millions of clones, about 92% of them present only once. After removal of 3 bases from V and 11 bases from J, the junction contained 10 bases not matched to a gene. The CDR3 is 14 residues long. The germline gives CDR1 GTSNPN, CDR2 SVGIG (reference sequence). This sample was taken from a study of shared clonotypes between healthy human individuals. Study results and caveats: Rarefaction curves obtained for sorted subsets showed sequencing incomplete despite large depth.

Sequenced input: naive CD4+ T cells sorted from blood. Noted subset: CD45RA+ positively selected. The TCR sequence derives from a young man in good health. The chain is built from TRBV30 and TRBJ1-6; 7 bases match TRBD1. Here the CDR3 DNA reads TGTGCCTGGAGGGGACAGTCCGAAAGTACACCCCTCCACTTT. Its translation is CAWRGQSESTPLHF. Supplemented by reference TRBV30 and TRBJ1-6, the full variable domain reads SQTIHQWPATLVQPVGSPLSLECTVEGTSNPNLYWYRQAAGRGLQLLFYSVGIGQISSEVPQNLSASRPQDRQFILSSKKLLLSDSGFYLCAWRGQSESTPLHFGNGTRLTVT.